These 3 T cell receptor beta chains originate from one sample sequenced in a study of beta chain features in type 1 diabetes. General study results and limits: Type 1 diabetes patients had moderately but significantly shorter TCRB CDR3s in all four CD4+ subsets.

Their target antigens are unknown. cDNA synthesis used the whole RNA isolate, giving expressed TCRB sequences. Sequencing used immunoSEQ multiplex PCR; TCRdb keeps in-frame clones, though not all of them. The table lists fewer than 450,000 clones, about 14% of them singletons. The specimen was naive CD4+ T cells from blood. Receptors were obtained from a woman aged 18 to 35 with type 1 diabetes.

The J gene is TRBJ2-1, the V gene TRBV11-2, with TRBD1 matching 9 bases. CDR1 is SGHAT and CDR2 is FQNNGV in the germline V gene. J was trimmed by 8 bases and V by 5 bases; bases with no gene match: 7. This CDR3 spans 14 amino acids. For the CDR3, the DNA is TGTGCCAGCAGCGTGGGGACAGGGAGCCATGAGCAGTTCTTC. It yields the protein CASSVGTGSHEQFF.

This clone was observed a few times. The CDR3 region is CSVVRGQGYGYTF. Written as DNA, the CDR3 is TGCAGCGTTGTGCGGGGACAGGGCTATGGCTACACCTTC. The chain links TRBV29-1 to TRBJ1-2; 9 nucleotides agree with TRBD1. The CDR3 has 13 amino acids. Germline trimming cut 4 bases from V and 4 bases from J; bases unmatched to any gene: 4. CDR1 is SQVTM, CDR2 ANQGSEA, per germline.

This chain connects TRBV6-6 to TRBJ2-7, with 10 bases fitting TRBD1. With V trimmed by 2 bases and J by 6 bases, 7 bases remained unmatched. CDR1 and CDR2 from the germline V gene are MNHNY and SVGAGI (reference sequence). The CDR3 runs to 15 residues. The CDR3 is CASSYEGTGVGEQYF. CDR3 nucleotide sequence: TGTGCCAGCAGTTACGAGGGGACAGGGGTGGGCGAGCAGTACTTC.